These 10 T cell receptor beta chains originate from one sample sequenced in a study of blood T cell repertoires in COVID-19. TCRdb keeps only in-frame clones here, not all; method: immunoSEQ multiplex PCR. The table records 29,000 or so clones, around nine tenths of them present only once. The sample taken for sequencing was peripheral blood. The receptors were sampled from a human donor in a cohort sampled during active COVID-19. The donor label of this sample is uncertain.

The chain recombines TRBV18 with TRBJ2-2; the D gene is possibly TRBD2 (5 bases). The CDR3 covers 15 residues. Germline V CDR1 and CDR2: KGHSH, LQKENI. The V gene lost 0 bases and the J gene lost 10 bases, with 15 bases spanning the gap. As DNA, the CDR3 is TGTGCCAGCTCACCACCAATCAGCGGCTCTTTGGAGCTGTTTTTT. Residues: CASSPPISGSLELFF.

The V gene is TRBV15, the J gene TRBJ2-1; 10 bases agree with TRBD2. The germline V gene has CDR1 LNHNV and CDR2 YYDKDF (reference sequence). After removal of 1 base from V and 1 base from J, the junction contained 1 base not matched to a gene. CDR3 length equals 16 residues. The DNA of the CDR3 is TGTGCCACCAGCAGAGCAGCGGGAGGGTCCTACAATGAGCAGTTCTTC. It yields the protein CATSRAAGGSYNEQFF.

The chain joins TRBV4-1 to TRBJ2-5; D remains unclear. Germline V gives CDR1 MGHRA, CDR2 YSYEKL. V lost 0 bases and J 3 bases, leaving 11 bases between the germline ends. The length of the CDR3 is 15 residues. The CDR3 DNA reads TGCGCCAGCAGCCAAGATGGCACGAATGAAGAGACCCAGTACTTC. Translated: CASSQDGTNEETQYF.

The chain joins TRBV2 to TRBJ2-7, with 8 positions matching TRBD2. CDR3 length: 14 residues. V dropped 9 bases and J dropped 5; count of bases not matched to a gene: 12. CDR1 is SNHLY and CDR2 is FYNNEI in the germline V gene. The chain's CDR3 is CASGEEREKNEQYF. The CDR3 DNA reads TGTGCCAGTGGAGAGGAGCGGGAGAAGAACGAGCAGTACTTC.

The chain combines TRBV27 with TRBJ2-1; tentatively, D is TRBD2 (6 bases). Trimming pared 0 bases from V and 9 bases from J, leaving 15 bases between. This CDR3 has 15 residues. Germline-derived CDR1 and CDR2 are MNHEY and SMNVEV (reference sequence). The CDR3 loop reads CASSLSPTGSGEQFF. The CDR3 nucleotides read TGTGCCAGCAGTTTATCCCCGACCGGGAGCGGTGAGCAGTTCTTC.

The V call is TRBV18, the J call TRBJ2-5; TRBD1 agrees at 7 bases. This CDR3 is 16 amino acids long. Germline V gene sequence: CDR1 KGHSH, CDR2 LQKENI. V lost 4 bases to trimming and J lost 4 bases; unmatched junction nucleotides: 12. The CDR3 spells CASSLTGTFAGETQYF. CDR3 in DNA: TGTGCCAGCTCACTGACAGGGACGTTCGCGGGAGAGACCCAGTACTTC.

The chain uses TRBV7-9 and TRBJ1-1, with D maybe TRBD1 (5 bases). CDR1 SEHNR and CDR2 FQNEAQ come from the germline V gene (reference sequence). The CDR3 sequence is 19 residues long. V lost 5 bases and J lost 2, with 27 bases in between. The CDR3 reads CASSVTDISYGPSNTEAFF. CDR3 DNA: TGTGCCAGCAGCGTCACGGACATTAGCTACGGGCCGAGTAACACTGAAGCTTTCTTT.

V and J are TRBV11-2 and TRBJ2-7; 8 bases are a match to TRBD2. The CDR3 has 16 amino acids. V shed 1 base, J shed 3 bases, and the junction held 8 bases outside the gene matches. Looked up from germline, CDR1 is SGHAT and CDR2 is FQNNGV. In DNA form, the CDR3 reads TGTGCCAGCAGCTTAGGAGGTAGCGGGAACCTCTACGAGCAGTACTTC. Its protein is CASSLGGSGNLYEQYF. Full variable domain (rest looked up from reference TRBV11-2 and TRBJ2-7): EAGVAQSPRYKIIEKRQSVAFWCNPISGHATLYWYQQILGQGPKLLIQFQNNGVVDDSQLPKDRFSAERLKGVDSTLKIQPAKLEDSAVYLCASSLGGSGNLYEQYFGPGTRLTVT.

The chain links TRBV27 to TRBJ2-7; 9 bases map to TRBD1. J was trimmed by 3 bases and V by 7 bases; bases with no gene match: 7. Germline V CDR1 and CDR2: MNHEY, SMNVEV (reference sequence). The CDR3 is 14 amino acids. In DNA, the CDR3 is TGTGCCAGCACTCCCGGACAGGGGATCTACGAGCAGTACTTC. This translates into CASTPGQGIYEQYF.

This clone was found once. The rearrangement links TRBV19 to TRBJ2-5, with 11 bases that match TRBD2. CDR1 and CDR2 from the germline V gene are LNHDA and SQIVND (reference sequence). The CDR3 loop spans 15 amino acids. Trimming at V came to 3 bases and at J to 6 bases, leaving 6 bases not matched to a gene. In nucleotides, the CDR3 is TGTGCCAGTAGTATTACTAGCGGGGGACCTCAGACCCAGTACTTC. This sequence encodes CASSITSGGPQTQYF. The full variable domain, rest sourced from reference TRBV19 and TRBJ2-5, is DGGITQSPKYLFRKEGQNVTLSCEQNLNHDAMYWYRQDPGQGLRLIYYSQIVNDFQKGDIAEGYSVSREKKESFPLTVTSAQKNPTAFYLCASSITSGGPQTQYFGPGTRLLVL.